These 28 T cell receptor beta chains share one sample of origin, sequenced in a study of blood T cell repertoires in COVID-19. Data came from immunoSEQ multiplex PCR; TCRdb stores just in-frame clones and leaves some out. The sample has approximately 46,000 clones, 75% to 85% seen once. Sequencing was carried out using peripheral blood. Receptors originate from a woman aged 55-69 years with acute or convalescent COVID-19.

The chain joins TRBV19 to TRBJ2-4; a possible D gene is TRBD2 (5 bases). This CDR3 is 14 amino acids long. Looked up from germline, CDR1 is LNHDA and CDR2 is SQIVND (reference sequence). V was cut by 4 bases and J by 9 bases, with 16 bases left in between. The CDR3: CASSRALGRSIQYF. CDR3 sequence (DNA): TGTGCCAGTAGTAGGGCACTAGGAAGAAGCATTCAGTACTTC.

This chain links TRBV6-1 with TRBJ1-2, with 9 bases identical to TRBD1. This CDR3 comprises 16 residues. Germline CDR1 and CDR2: MNHNS and SASEGT. The trim removed 2 bases at V and 0 bases at J, leaving 4 bases unmatched. The CDR3 loop reads CASSEMGQGANYGYTF. DNA for the CDR3: TGTGCCAGCAGTGAAATGGGACAGGGAGCTAACTATGGCTACACCTTC.

The genes are TRBV27 and TRBJ2-7; 7 bases are shared with TRBD1. The CDR3 runs to 15 residues. After removal of 5 bases from V and 2 bases from J, the junction contained 9 bases not matched to a gene. Looked up from germline, CDR1 is MNHEY and CDR2 is SMNVEV (reference sequence). The CDR3 is CASSKTGQEAYEQYF. The CDR3 DNA sequence: TGTGCCAGCAGTAAAACCGGACAGGAGGCCTACGAGCAGTACTTC.

The chain links TRBV14 to TRBJ1-4; the D gene is possibly TRBD1 (5 bases). The germline V gene encodes CDR1 SGHDN and CDR2 FVKESK. Trimming pared 4 bases from V and 4 bases from J, leaving 16 bases between. CDR3 size: 16 residues. The CDR3 sequence is CASSPGFRQFNEKLFF. The CDR3 nucleotides read TGTGCCAGCAGCCCAGGGTTCAGGCAGTTTAATGAAAAACTGTTTTTT.

The J gene is TRBJ2-2, the V gene TRBV3-1 (or the pseudogene TRBV3-2); 7 bases map to TRBD2. Germline CDR1 reads LGHDT; CDR2 reads YNNKEL (reference sequence). The CDR3 spans 15 residues. Losses at the gene ends were 1 base for V and 4 bases for J; bases not matched to a gene: 3. In DNA, the CDR3 is TGTGCCAGCAGCCAAGTCTGGGGGGGCACCGGGGAGCTGTTTTTT. Translation: CASSQVWGGTGELFF.

CDR3 residues: CNTPGTGALNTEAFF. The DNA of the CDR3 is TGCAACACCCCCGGGACAGGGGCCTTGAACACTGAAGCTTTCTTT. This rearrangement joins TRBV29-1 to TRBJ1-1, with 10 positions matching TRBD1. Germline assignment: CDR1 SQVTM and CDR2 ANQGSEA. The CDR3 has 15 amino acids. Together with reference TRBV29-1 and TRBJ1-1, the CDR3 gives the full variable domain: SAVISQKPSRDICQRGTSLTIQCQVDSQVTMMFWYRQQPGQSLTLIATANQGSEATYESGFVIDKFPISRPNLTFSTLTVSNMSPEDSSIYLCNTPGTGALNTEAFFGQGTRLTVV.

The chain couples TRBV6-5 to TRBJ2-1; TRBD2 agrees at 10 bases. This CDR3 has 15 residues. The J segment lost 6 bases and the V segment lost 0 bases, leaving 2 bases of the junction unmatched. Germline V gene data show CDR1 as MNHEY and CDR2 as SVGAGI. The DNA for the CDR3 is TGTGCCAGCAGTTACTCAGCTAGCGGGGGCAATGAGCAGTTCTTC. Its translation is CASSYSASGGNEQFF.

This clone was detected only once. The chain couples TRBV20-1 to TRBJ2-7, with 7 bases fitting TRBD1. With 3 bases clipped from V and 4 bases from J, the junction kept 12 bases outside the gene matches. Looked up from germline, CDR1 is DFQATT and CDR2 is SNEGSKA (reference sequence). There are 15 residues in the CDR3. The CDR3 loop reads CSASLLAGQAYEQYF. CDR3 in DNA: TGCAGTGCTAGTCTGCTCGCCGGACAGGCTTACGAGCAGTACTTC.

The gene calls are TRBV13 and TRBJ2-3; 8 nucleotides match TRBD1. CDR1 PRHDT and CDR2 FYEKMQ come from the germline V gene (reference sequence). The CDR3 has 16 residues. J gave up 6 bases and V 3 bases, and 11 bases lay outside the gene matches. CDR3 sequence reads: CASSLRGRGRVDTQYF. CDR3 DNA: TGTGCCAGCAGCTTGAGAGGCAGGGGGCGGGTGGATACGCAGTATTTT. The full variable domain, in which reference TRBV13 and TRBJ2-3 provide the parts outside the CDR3, is AAGVIQSPRHLIKEKRETATLKCYPIPRHDTVYWYQQGPGQDPQFLISFYEKMQSDKGSIPDRFSAQQFSDYHSELNMSSLELGDSALYFCASSLRGRGRVDTQYFGPGTRLTVL.

V is TRBV28 and J is TRBJ2-3; the D gene is possibly TRBD2 (6 bases). Trimming took off 10 bases at V and 4 bases at J, with 15 bases between the two ends. Germline V gene sequence: CDR1 MDHEN, CDR2 SYDVKM. This CDR3 is built from 13 residues. The DNA for the CDR3 is TGTGCCACGGAACTCCGGGGGTCAGATACGCAGTATTTT. Residues: CATELRGSDTQYF.

The chain employs TRBV4-1 and TRBJ1-4; D remains unclear. Per germline, CDR1 MGHRA and CDR2 YSYEKL. Between the trimmed V and J ends, which lost 1 base and 4 bases, there was a span of 16 bases. The CDR3 totals 17 residues. The CDR3 region has the DNA TGCGCCAGCAGCCAAGGGATACTTTTGCGGCTTAATGAAAAACTGTTTTTT. Translation gives CASSQGILLRLNEKLFF.

The chain carries TRBV5-5 and TRBJ2-7; D is perhaps TRBD1 (6 bases). CDR3 length equals 13 residues. Trimming took 0 bases from V and 3 from J, leaving 7 bases between them. Germline V gene sequence: CDR1 SGHKS, CDR2 YYEKEE (reference sequence). In DNA, the CDR3 is TGTGCCAGCAGCTTGGACAGGGTCTACGAGCAGTACTTC. This sequence encodes CASSLDRVYEQYF.

The gene calls are TRBV19 and TRBJ2-1, with 13 bases matching TRBD2. The V segment lost 5 bases and the J segment 7 bases; nucleotides outside the gene matches: 8. CDR3 size: 16 residues. CDR1 and CDR2 from the germline V gene are LNHDA and SQIVND (reference sequence). CDR3 sequence (DNA): TGTGCCAGTAGTCAGGGACTAGCGGGGATTAGAAATGAGCAGTTCTTC. Translation: CASSQGLAGIRNEQFF.

A remark on this clone: A junction boundary mismatches the germline segment, possibly from a read error. V is TRBV5-6 and J is TRBJ1-2; 7 bases are shared with TRBD1. In germline, CDR1 is SGHDT, CDR2 YYEEEE. The CDR3 totals 14 residues. CDR3 residues: CASSLGQGAYDYTF. The CDR3 DNA sequence: TGTGCCAGCAGCTTGGGACAGGGAGCCTATGACTACACCTTC.

The rearrangement links TRBV5-1 to TRBJ2-7, with a weak D call TRBD2 (6 bases). The germline gives CDR1 SGHRS, CDR2 YFSETQ. This CDR3 has 14 residues. Deletions cut 4 bases from V and 2 bases from J, with 13 bases between. CDR3 DNA: TGCGCCAGCAGCCAGGGACTTACTCCCTACGAGCAGTACTTC. It encodes CASSQGLTPYEQYF.

This sequence joins TRBV11-1 and TRBJ2-3, with D possibly matching TRBD1 (6 bases). CDR1 SGHAT and CDR2 FQDESV come from the germline V gene (reference sequence). V lost 4 bases and J 2 bases, leaving 10 bases between the germline ends. CDR3 length: 14 residues. CDR3 loop: CASSSGQNTDTQYF. CDR3 bases: TGTGCCAGCAGCTCAGGACAGAACACAGATACGCAGTATTTT. Combining the CDR3 with reference TRBV11-1 and TRBJ2-3 gives the whole variable domain EAEVAQSPRYKITEKSQAVAFWCDPISGHATLYWYRQILGQGPELLVQFQDESVVDDSQLPKDRFSAERLKGVDSTLKIQPAELGDSAMYLCASSSGQNTDTQYFGPGTRLTVL.

The chain combines TRBV19 with TRBJ1-1, with 11 bases aligning to TRBD1. This CDR3 has 15 residues. CDR1 and CDR2 (germline): LNHDA, SQIVND (reference sequence). V gave up 5 bases and J gave up 4 bases; unmatched junction bases: 6. The CDR3 loop is CASSPDRGRGTEAFF. DNA for the CDR3: TGTGCCAGTAGTCCGGACAGGGGGCGAGGCACTGAAGCTTTCTTT.

The chain is built from TRBV15 and TRBJ1-3; D not resolved. V was pared by 0 bases and J by 4 bases, with 10 bases between. The CDR3 runs 15 residues. Germline CDR1 and CDR2: LNHNV and YYDKDF (reference sequence). CDR3: CATSRDVTEGNTIYF. As DNA, the CDR3 is TGTGCCACCAGCAGAGACGTCACCGAGGGAAACACCATATATTTT. Together with reference TRBV15 and TRBJ1-3, the CDR3 gives the full variable domain: DAMVIQNPRYQVTQFGKPVTLSCSQTLNHNVMYWYQQKSSQAPKLLFHYYDKDFNNEADTPDNFQSRRPNTSFCFLDIRSPGLGDTAMYLCATSRDVTEGNTIYFGEGSWLTVV.

This rearrangement joins TRBV29-1 to TRBJ2-1, with D maybe TRBD1 (5 bases). The V end lost 6 bases, the J end lost 4 bases, and 13 bases lay between the germline ends. Germline V CDR1 and CDR2: SQVTM, ANQGSEA. The CDR3 contains 13 residues. CDR3 coding DNA: TGCAGCGTCTCCTGGGGCCAATACAATGAGCAGTTCTTC. Residues: CSVSWGQYNEQFF.

The chain carries TRBV27 and TRBJ1-1, with TRBD1 identical over 10 bases. CDR1 is MNHEY, CDR2 SMNVEV, per germline (reference sequence). The CDR3 covers 14 residues. V trimming: 7 bases; J trimming: 4 bases; junction bases outside the gene matches: 6. For the CDR3, the DNA is TGTGCCAGCAACTTCCGGGACAGGGGCACTGAAGCTTTCTTT. Protein product: CASNFRDRGTEAFF.

The chain uses TRBV5-1 and TRBJ2-2; no reliable D call. V gave up 0 bases and J gave up 0 bases, with 6 bases separating them. CDR3 length: 15 residues. Germline V lookup: CDR1 SGHRS, CDR2 YFSETQ. The CDR3 coding sequence is TGCGCCAGCAGCTTGGTCGGGTCGAACACCGGGGAGCTGTTTTTT. Its translation is CASSLVGSNTGELFF.

This clone was seen a single time. This CDR3 is CASPRRENTGELFF. For the CDR3, the DNA is TGTGCCAGCCCGCGGCGGGAGAACACCGGGGAGCTGTTTTTT. V gene TRBV6-5 combines with J gene TRBJ2-2, with D possibly TRBD2 on 6 matching bases. The CDR3 has 14 residues. V was clipped by 8 bases and J by 1 base, with 11 bases between them. CDR1 and CDR2 (germline): MNHEY, SVGAGI.

The genes are TRBV5-6 and TRBJ1-1; the match to TRBD1 covers 8 bases. This CDR3 is 14 amino acids long. Germline CDR1 and CDR2: SGHDT and YYEEEE. With V trimmed by 4 bases and J by 5 bases, 7 bases remained unmatched. Here the CDR3 reads CASSPVTGVTEAFF. The CDR3 DNA reads as TGTGCCAGCAGCCCGGTGACAGGGGTGACTGAAGCTTTCTTT.

This clone was observed a single time. The V gene is TRBV11-1, the J gene TRBJ2-1; 12 nucleotides match TRBD2. V lost 5 bases and J lost 4; bases outside the gene matches: 3. Germline CDR1 and CDR2: SGHAT and FQDESV (reference sequence). This CDR3 has 15 residues. CDR3 sequence (DNA): TGTGCCAGCAGCAAGACTAGCGGGGGATACAATGAGCAGTTCTTC. Its translation is CASSKTSGGYNEQFF. The full variable domain, rest sourced from reference TRBV11-1 and TRBJ2-1, is EAEVAQSPRYKITEKSQAVAFWCDPISGHATLYWYRQILGQGPELLVQFQDESVVDDSQLPKDRFSAERLKGVDSTLKIQPAELGDSAMYLCASSKTSGGYNEQFFGPGTRLTVL.

The chain employs TRBV19 and TRBJ2-5; the match to TRBD1 covers 7 bases. Losses at the gene ends were 6 bases for V and 5 bases for J; bases not matched to a gene: 6. This CDR3 is built from 13 residues. CDR1 is LNHDA and CDR2 is SQIVND in the germline V gene (reference sequence). The CDR3 DNA is TGTGCCAGTAGCACAGGGGTGGGTGAGACCCAGTACTTC. This sequence encodes CASSTGVGETQYF. Combining the CDR3 with reference TRBV19 and TRBJ2-5 gives the whole variable domain DGGITQSPKYLFRKEGQNVTLSCEQNLNHDAMYWYRQDPGQGLRLIYYSQIVNDFQKGDIAEGYSVSREKKESFPLTVTSAQKNPTAFYLCASSTGVGETQYFGPGTRLLVL.

The chain links TRBV19 to TRBJ2-2, with D possibly TRBD1 on 5 matching bases. Germline CDR1 is LNHDA and CDR2 is SQIVND (reference sequence). The CDR3 sequence is 14 residues long. Trimming took 5 bases from V and 3 from J, leaving 10 bases between them. This chain's CDR3 is CASSALQDTGELFF. CDR3 coding DNA: TGTGCCAGTAGTGCTTTACAGGACACCGGGGAGCTGTTTTTT. Complete variable domain (other parts from reference TRBV19 and TRBJ2-2): DGGITQSPKYLFRKEGQNVTLSCEQNLNHDAMYWYRQDPGQGLRLIYYSQIVNDFQKGDIAEGYSVSREKKESFPLTVTSAQKNPTAFYLCASSALQDTGELFFGEGSRLTVL.

The rearrangement links TRBV10-1 to TRBJ1-2, with 7 positions matching TRBD1. Germline V gene sequence: CDR1 WNHNN, CDR2 SYGVQD (reference sequence). The CDR3 loop spans 16 amino acids. With 7 bases clipped from V and 0 bases from J, the junction kept 11 bases outside the gene matches. As DNA, the CDR3 is TGCGCCAGCACTAAACAGGGGAAATCGGCTAACTATGGCTACACCTTC. Its translation: CASTKQGKSANYGYTF.

This clone appeared a few times. This sample includes further DNA sequences coding for the same CDR3. The V call is TRBV6-6, the J call TRBJ1-1; D call uncertain. The CDR3 covers 14 residues. The germline V and J ends were trimmed by 2 bases and 0 bases, with 7 bases remaining between them. CDR1 MNHNY and CDR2 SVGAGI come from the germline V gene (reference sequence). The CDR3 spells CASSYPEMNTEAFF. The DNA of the CDR3 is TGTGCCAGCAGTTACCCCGAGATGAACACTGAAGCTTTCTTT.